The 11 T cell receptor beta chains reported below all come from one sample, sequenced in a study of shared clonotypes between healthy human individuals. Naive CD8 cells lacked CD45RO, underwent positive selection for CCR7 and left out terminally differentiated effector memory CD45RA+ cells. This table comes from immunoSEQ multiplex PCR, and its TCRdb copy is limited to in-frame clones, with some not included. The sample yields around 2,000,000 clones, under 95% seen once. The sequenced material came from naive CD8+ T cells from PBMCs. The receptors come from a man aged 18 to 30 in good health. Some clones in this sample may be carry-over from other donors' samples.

The CDR3 DNA is TGTGCCAGCAGTCCCTACCGGACAGGGGCTAACTATGGCTACACCTTC. It is translated as CASSPYRTGANYGYTF. The chain combines TRBV27 with TRBJ1-2, with TRBD1 identical over 9 bases. The CDR3 has 16 residues. Trimming cost V 5 bases and J 0 bases; bases outside gene matches: 7. The germline V gene encodes CDR1 MNHEY and CDR2 SMNVEV (reference sequence).

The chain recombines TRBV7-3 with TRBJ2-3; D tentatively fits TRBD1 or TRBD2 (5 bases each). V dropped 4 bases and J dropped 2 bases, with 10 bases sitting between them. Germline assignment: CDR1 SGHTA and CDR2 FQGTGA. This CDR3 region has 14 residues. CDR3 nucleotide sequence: TGTGCCAGCAGCTCCTGGGGGTCCACAGATACGCAGTATTTT. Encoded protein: CASSSWGSTDTQYF.

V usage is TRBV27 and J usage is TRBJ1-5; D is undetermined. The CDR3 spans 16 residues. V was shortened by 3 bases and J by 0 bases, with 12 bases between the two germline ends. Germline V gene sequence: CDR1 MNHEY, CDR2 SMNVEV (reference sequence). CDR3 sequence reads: CASSLGSGNSNQPQHF. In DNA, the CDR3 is TGTGCCAGCAGTTTGGGGAGCGGGAATAGCAATCAGCCCCAGCATTTT.

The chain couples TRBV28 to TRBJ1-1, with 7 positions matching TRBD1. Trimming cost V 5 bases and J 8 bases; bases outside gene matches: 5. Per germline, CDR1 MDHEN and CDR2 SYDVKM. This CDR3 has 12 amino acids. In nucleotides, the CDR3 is TGTGCCAGCAGTAGGGGGCCCTTGGAAGCTTTCTTT. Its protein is CASSRGPLEAFF.

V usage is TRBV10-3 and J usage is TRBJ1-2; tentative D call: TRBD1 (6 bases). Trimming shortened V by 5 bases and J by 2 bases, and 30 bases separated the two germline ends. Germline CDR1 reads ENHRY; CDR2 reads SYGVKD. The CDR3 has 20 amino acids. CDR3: CAISTQIMWDNTGQNYGYTF. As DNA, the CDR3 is TGTGCCATCAGTACCCAAATTATGTGGGACAATACTGGACAAAACTATGGCTACACCTTC.

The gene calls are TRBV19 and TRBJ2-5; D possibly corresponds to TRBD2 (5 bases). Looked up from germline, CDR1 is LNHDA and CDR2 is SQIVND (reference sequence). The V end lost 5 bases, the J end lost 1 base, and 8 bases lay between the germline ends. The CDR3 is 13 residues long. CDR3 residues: CASSLASQETQYF. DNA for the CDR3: TGTGCCAGTAGTCTAGCTTCCCAAGAGACCCAGTACTTC.

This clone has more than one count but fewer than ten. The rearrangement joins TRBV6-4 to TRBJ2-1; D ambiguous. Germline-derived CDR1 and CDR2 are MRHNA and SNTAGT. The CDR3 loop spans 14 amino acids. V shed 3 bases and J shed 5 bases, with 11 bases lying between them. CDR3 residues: CASSERLGDNEQFF. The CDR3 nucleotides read TGTGCCAGCAGTGAAAGGTTAGGAGACAATGAGCAGTTCTTC.

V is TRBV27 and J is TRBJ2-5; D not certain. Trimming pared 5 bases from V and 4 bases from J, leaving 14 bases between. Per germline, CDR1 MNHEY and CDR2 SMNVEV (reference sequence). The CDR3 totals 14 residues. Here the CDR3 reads CASSPLIRAETQYF. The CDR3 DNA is TGTGCCAGCAGTCCCTTGATCCGGGCAGAGACCCAGTACTTC.

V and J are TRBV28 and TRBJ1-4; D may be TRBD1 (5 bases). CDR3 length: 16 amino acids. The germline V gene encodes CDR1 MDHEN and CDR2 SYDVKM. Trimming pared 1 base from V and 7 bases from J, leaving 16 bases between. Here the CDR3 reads CASSLSLRRQGEKLFF. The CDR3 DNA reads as TGTGCCAGCAGTTTATCTCTCCGGCGGCAGGGTGAAAAACTGTTTTTT.

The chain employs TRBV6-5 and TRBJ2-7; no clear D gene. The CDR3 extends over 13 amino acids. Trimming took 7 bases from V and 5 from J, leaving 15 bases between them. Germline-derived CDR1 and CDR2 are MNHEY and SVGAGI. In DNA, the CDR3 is TGTGCCAGCACCTTTGTGAGTAACCACGAGCAGTACTTC. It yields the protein CASTFVSNHEQYF.

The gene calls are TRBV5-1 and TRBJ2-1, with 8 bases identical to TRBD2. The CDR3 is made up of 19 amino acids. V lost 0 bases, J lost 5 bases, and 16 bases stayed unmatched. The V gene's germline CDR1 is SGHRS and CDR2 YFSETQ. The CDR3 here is CASSLAVSGLEPRDNEQFF. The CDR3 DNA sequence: TGCGCCAGCAGCTTGGCGGTTTCGGGACTAGAGCCTAGGGACAATGAGCAGTTCTTC.